A selection of T cell receptor beta chains follows, all from one sample in a study of shared clonotypes between healthy human individuals. Profiled with immunoSEQ multiplex PCR; TCRdb holds only in-frame clones, not every one. This table holds fewer than 500,000 clones, 60% to 80% found once. The sample consisted of PBMCs. All receptors come from a woman aged 40 to 49 in good health. Some clones in this sample may be carry-over from other donors' samples. Each CDR3 is given with its conserved first and last residue. The order of the fields is V gene, J gene, clone size, D gene, CDR3 DNA, CDR3 protein. A D gene is named only where the DNA matches it firmly. Size tells how often a clone was seen (once, few, many) or the class of an expanded clone, and some rows leave it out.

TRBV27	TRBJ1-6	.	.	TGTGCCAGCTGTTTCCGGGTTTATAATTCACCCCTCCACTTT	CASCFRVYNSPLHF
TRBV4-3	TRBJ2-1	.	TRBD1	TGCGCCAGCAGCCTGGACAGGGACTACAATGAGCAGTTCTTC	CASSLDRDYNEQFF
TRBV5-1	TRBJ2-1	.	.	TGCGCCAGCAGACGGACCGACAATGAGCAGTTCTTC	CASRRTDNEQFF
TRBV25-1	TRBJ2-2	.	.	TGTGCCAGCAGTGAACGAGCTGGGAACACCGGGGAGCTGTTTTTT	CASSERAGNTGELFF
TRBV2	TRBJ1-1	few	.	TGTGCCAGCAGCATACAGGGAACGTACACTGAAGCTTTCTTT	CASSIQGTYTEAFF
TRBV11-3	TRBJ2-7	.	.	TGTGCCAGCAGCTTAAAGGCGGGCTACGAGCAGTACTTC	CASSLKAGYEQYF
TRBV18	TRBJ1-3	.	.	TGTGCCAGCTCACCACAGGGTGTATTAACCTCTGGAAACACCATATATTTT	CASSPQGVLTSGNTIYF
TRBV4-2	TRBJ1-2	.	.	TGTGCCAGCAGCCAAGAGTCGGCCTCCGGGACACCAAACTATGGCTACACCTTC	CASSQESASGTPNYGYTF
TRBV2	TRBJ2-7	few	.	TGTGCCAGCAGTGCGTTGCAAGAGAAGACGGGAAACTACGAGCAGTACTTC	CASSALQEKTGNYEQYF
TRBV28	TRBJ2-5	.	TRBD2	TGTGCCAGCAGCAACCTTAGCGGGAGAGGGGAGACCCAGTACTTC	CASSNLSGRGETQYF
TRBV30	TRBJ1-1	once	.	TGTGCCTGGAGTGTAGGAGGGGGTGGTGGGGCTTTCTTT	CAWSVGGGGGAFF
TRBV28	TRBJ2-3	.	.	TGTGCCAGCAGTTTTGGTGCTAGCACAGATACGCAGTATTTT	CASSFGASTDTQYF
TRBV13	TRBJ2-5	.	.	TGTGCCAGCAGCCGGCGGTCGCCGGAAGAGACCCAGTACTTC	CASSRRSPEETQYF
TRBV28	TRBJ1-2	.	.	TGTGCCAGCAACCCCTCAAACTATGGCTACACCTTC	CASNPSNYGYTF
TRBV7-9	TRBJ1-5	.	.	TGTGCCAGCAGCTTAGCCGGGGTTAGCAATCAGCCCCAGCATTTT	CASSLAGVSNQPQHF
TRBV4-2	TRBJ2-7	.	TRBD2	TGTGCCAGCAGCCTCGAATCGGCTAGCGGATACGAGCAGTACTTC	CASSLESASGYEQYF
TRBV18	TRBJ1-5	few	.	TGTGCCAGCTCGCGGGGGCAGGCTCTTCAGCCCCAGCATTTT	CASSRGQALQPQHF
TRBV5-1	TRBJ2-1	.	TRBD1	TGCGCCAGCAGCCACCAGGGGGTAGGCTACAATGAGCAGTTCTTC	CASSHQGVGYNEQFF
TRBV7-3	TRBJ1-3	.	.	TGTGCCAGCAGCTCGCAGCCCATGAGCTCTGGAAACACCATATATTTT	CASSSQPMSSGNTIYF
TRBV25-1	TRBJ2-1	.	TRBD1	TGTGCCAGCAGTGCCGGGACAGGGGATCTCGATGAGCAGTTCTTC	CASSAGTGDLDEQFF
TRBV2	TRBJ2-1	.	TRBD1	TGTGCCAGCCGGAGACAGGGGGACAATGAGCAGTTCTTC	CASRRQGDNEQFF
TRBV6-1	TRBJ1-4	.	.	TGTGCCAGCAGGATTGACAGGAATAATGAAAAACTGTTTTTT	CASRIDRNNEKLFF
TRBV11-3	TRBJ2-3	.	.	TGTGCCAGCAGCTTAGATTCTGGCACAGATACGCAGTATTTT	CASSLDSGTDTQYF
TRBV9	TRBJ1-2	.	.	TGTGCCAGCAGCGTATCAGGTCCTAACTATGGCTACACCTTC	CASSVSGPNYGYTF
TRBV11-3	TRBJ1-1	.	.	TGTGCCAGCAGCCCTGGGGCCGCGAACACTGAAGCTTTCTTT	CASSPGAANTEAFF
TRBV7-8	TRBJ2-5	.	.	TGTGCCAGCAGCTTGACAGACCAAGAGACCCAGTACTTC	CASSLTDQETQYF
TRBV5-3	TRBJ1-5	.	.	TGTGCCAGAAGCCTGCGCTGTCAGGGCATTAACAATAGCAATCAGCCCCAGCATTTT	CARSLRCQGINNSNQPQHF
TRBV10-3	TRBJ2-5	.	.	TGTGCCCCACAGGGAGAGACCCAGTACTTC	CAPQGETQYF
TRBV27	TRBJ2-5	.	TRBD2	TGTGCCAGCAGTTTAGGCTCTAGCGGGAGGGCCTATAAAGAGACCCAGTACTTC	CASSLGSSGRAYKETQYF
TRBV7-2	TRBJ2-7	.	TRBD1	TGTGCCAGCAGCAGGACAGGCGGCGAGCAGTACTTC	CASSRTGGEQYF
TRBV6-5	TRBJ2-3	.	.	TGTGCCAGCAGTTACTCTGGGGCCACAGATACGCAGTATTTT	CASSYSGATDTQYF
TRBV15	TRBJ2-1	.	.	TGTGCCACCAGCCGTCGCCTGTTAGGGACCTACAATGAGCAGTTCTTC	CATSRRLLGTYNEQFF
TRBV27	TRBJ2-7	.	.	TGTGCCAGCAGTCCTAACCCGAGCACTTGGGACGCCGGCTACGAGCAGTACTTC	CASSPNPSTWDAGYEQYF
TRBV5-1	TRBJ1-3	.	.	TGCGCCAGCAGCTTGGGCGGTGTCACAGGATACTCTGGAAACACCATATATTTT	CASSLGGVTGYSGNTIYF
TRBV30	TRBJ2-1	.	TRBD2	TGTGCCCGGGGGGGGGTCAATGAGCAGTTCTTC	CARGGVNEQFF
TRBV5-1	TRBJ1-1	many	TRBD1	TGCGCCAGCAGCTTGCGAGACAGGGGACGCGTGAACACTGAAGCTTTCTTT	CASSLRDRGRVNTEAFF
TRBV6-5	TRBJ2-1	few	.	TGTGCCAGCAGGGTGGGCAATGAGCAGTTCTTC	CASRVGNEQFF
TRBV25-1	TRBJ1-2	.	.	TGTGCCAGCAGTGAATTAGACAGAAACTATGGCTACACCTTC	CASSELDRNYGYTF
TRBV7-9	TRBJ2-1	once	TRBD2	TGTGCCAGCAGCTTATCTCTAGCGGGGTCCTACAATGAGCAGTTCTTC	CASSLSLAGSYNEQFF
TRBV12-5	TRBJ1-2	.	.	TGTGCTAGTGGCTTTGGACGGAGAGGAGGCTACACCTTC	CASGFGRRGGYTF
TRBV29-1	TRBJ2-3	.	.	TGCAGCGTTGAAGGAGGTCGAGGTGGGACAGATACGCAGTATTTT	CSVEGGRGGTDTQYF
TRBV14	TRBJ2-2	once	.	TGTGCCAGCAGCCAAAGGGAACCATCGGACACTTTAGAGTACACCGGGGAGCTGTTTTTT	CASSQREPSDTLEYTGELFF
TRBV10-3	TRBJ2-3	.	.	TGTGCCATCGGGGAGGACCCTAGCACAGATACGCAGTATTTT	CAIGEDPSTDTQYF
TRBV6-1	TRBJ2-1	few	TRBD2	TGTGCCAGCAGTGAAGTGGCTAGCGGGACCATTTACAATGAGCAGTTCTTC	CASSEVASGTIYNEQFF
TRBV6-1	TRBJ2-4	once	TRBD1	TGTGCCAGCAGTGAAGCCTGGGACAGGGGGCTGTACTTC	CASSEAWDRGLYF
TRBV10-1	TRBJ2-5	.	TRBD2	TGCGCCAGCAGTGTCGACCCCTTAGCGGGAGGCCAAGAGACCCAGTACTTC	CASSVDPLAGGQETQYF
TRBV28	TRBJ2-7	.	TRBD2	TGTGCCAGCAGTCAAATCCCGTCTAGCGGGTCGTTTTCCTACGAGCAGTACTTC	CASSQIPSSGSFSYEQYF
TRBV20-1	TRBJ2-7	.	.	TGCGGCACACGGCGGGCCTACGAGCAGTACTTC	CGTRRAYEQYF
TRBV11-2	TRBJ2-3	few	.	TGTGCCAGCAGCCCCGGGCAAACGCACACAGATACGCAGTATTTT	CASSPGQTHTDTQYF
TRBV5-4	TRBJ2-7	few	.	TGTGCCAGCAGCTTGGATAGCGGACTTACCTACGAGCAGTACTTC	CASSLDSGLTYEQYF
TRBV6-4	TRBJ1-4	many	.	TGTGCCAGCATTGGGGCGCAGAGCCTAGTTGGGGAAAAACTGTTTTTT	CASIGAQSLVGEKLFF
TRBV6-5	TRBJ1-3	.	.	TGTGCCAGCAGTTACTCGAGGATGGGGGGGAACACCATATATTTT	CASSYSRMGGNTIYF
TRBV5-1	TRBJ1-2	.	TRBD1	TGCGCCAGCAGCCGGTCGGGGGACAGGACCTATGGCTACACCTTC	CASSRSGDRTYGYTF
TRBV18	TRBJ2-5	.	TRBD1	TGTGCCAGCTCACCGACAGGGGGCTGGGAGACCCAGTACTTC	CASSPTGGWETQYF
TRBV28	TRBJ2-7	few	TRBD1	TGTGCCAGCAGACTACAGGGGTCCTCCTACGAGCAGTACTTC	CASRLQGSSYEQYF
TRBV28	TRBJ2-5	.	TRBD2	TGTGCCAGCAGACCCCCCGATAGCGGGCCAGAGACCCAGTACTTC	CASRPPDSGPETQYF
TRBV25-1	TRBJ2-1	.	.	TGTGCCAGCAGTGCCCCTAGGGGCTCCTACAATGAGCAGTTCTTC	CASSAPRGSYNEQFF
TRBV6-1	TRBJ2-7	.	.	TGTGCCAGCAGTGAAGCGGCGCTTTCGAACTACGAGCAGTACTTC	CASSEAALSNYEQYF